These 22 T cell receptor beta chains came from one sample sequenced in a study of blood T cell repertoires in COVID-19. Only in-frame clones appear in the TCRdb table, and some are missing; sequencing was by immunoSEQ multiplex PCR. The sample consists of more than 150,000 clones, roughly three quarters of them appearing once. Sequenced sample: PBMCs or T cells enriched from blood (not recorded which). These receptor sequences come from a man aged 60 to 69 who had been exposed to COVID-19.

A single count supports this clone. J is TRBJ2-2 and V is TRBV2; TRBD1 aligns across 10 bases. Germline V lookup: CDR1 SNHLY, CDR2 FYNNEI. Trimming cost V 7 bases and J 6 bases; bases outside gene matches: 5. CDR3 size: 14 residues. CDR3 loop: CASNWDRGAGELFF. The CDR3 region has the DNA TGTGCCAGCAACTGGGACAGGGGCGCCGGGGAGCTGTTTTTT.

The rearrangement links TRBV11-2 to TRBJ2-1, with TRBD2 matching over 7 bases. The CDR3 extends over 13 amino acids. Germline CDR1 is SGHAT and CDR2 is FQNNGV. With 5 bases clipped from V and 3 bases from J, the junction kept 1 base outside the gene matches. DNA for the CDR3: TGTGCCAGCAGCCTAGCGGTCTACAATGAGCAGTTCTTC. Translating gives CASSLAVYNEQFF.

This clone was seen a handful of times. The J gene is TRBJ1-1, the V gene TRBV30, with D tentatively TRBD1 (6 bases). The CDR3 loop spans 12 amino acids. Trimming removed 8 bases from V and 5 bases from J, with 15 bases in between. Per the germline V gene, CDR1 is GTSNPN and CDR2 is SVGIG (reference sequence). In DNA, the CDR3 is TGTGCCGGCAACAGGGATGGGACTGAAGCTTTCTTT. Its protein product is CAGNRDGTEAFF.

V usage is TRBV9 and J usage is TRBJ1-5; tentative D call: TRBD1 (6 bases). From germline, CDR1 is SGDLS and CDR2 YYNGEE. CDR3 length: 14 residues. The V and J ends lost 4 bases and 9 bases respectively, with 17 bases between them. The CDR3: CASSPDRSPRPQHF. In nucleotides, the CDR3 is TGTGCCAGCAGCCCAGACAGGTCCCCGCGGCCCCAGCATTTT.

This clone was seen ten or more times. J is TRBJ2-7 and V is TRBV7-3; D possibly corresponds to TRBD1 (7 bases). The CDR3 length is 13 residues. Germline V gene lookup returns CDR1 SGHTA and CDR2 FQGTGA. V lost 4 bases and J lost 6, with 13 bases in between. The chain's CDR3 is CASSSQGGSEQYF. DNA of the CDR3: TGTGCCAGCAGCTCCCAGGGGGGCAGCGAGCAGTACTTC.

The V and J genes are TRBV6-2 or TRBV6-3 and TRBJ2-2; 13 nucleotides align to TRBD2. Germline V CDR1 and CDR2: MNHEY, SVGEGT. This CDR3 comprises 18 residues. Losses at the gene ends were 0 bases for V and 4 bases for J; bases not matched to a gene: 5. CDR3 sequence reads: CASSYSDTSGRVTGELFF. The CDR3 bases are TGTGCCAGCAGTTACTCCGATACTAGCGGGAGGGTCACCGGGGAGCTGTTTTTT.

The V call is TRBV21-1, the J call TRBJ1-3; TRBD1, the table's D call, lacks a check against the DNA. TRBV21-1 has pseudogene status. The CDR3 covers 15 residues. CDR3 DNA: TGTGCCAGCAGCAAACAGGGGGCGCGTGGAAACACCATATATTTT. This sequence encodes CASSKQGARGNTIYF.

The gene calls are TRBV9 and TRBJ2-3, with 11 nucleotides matching TRBD2. With 3 bases clipped from V and 2 bases from J, the junction kept 5 bases outside the gene matches. The CDR3 sequence is 16 residues long. In germline, CDR1 is SGDLS, CDR2 YYNGEE. The CDR3 sequence: CASSGGLAASTDTQYF. CDR3 DNA sequence: TGTGCCAGCAGCGGGGGACTAGCGGCTTCCACAGATACGCAGTATTTT.

This clone was found a few times. This chain connects TRBV18 to TRBJ2-3, with 13 positions matching TRBD2. The CDR3 sequence is 17 residues long. CDR1 is KGHSH and CDR2 is LQKENI in the germline V gene. Losses at the gene ends were 3 bases for V and 3 bases for J; bases not matched to a gene: 6. The CDR3 loop is CASSPQLAGGTTDTQYF. The CDR3 bases are TGTGCCAGCTCACCTCAACTAGCGGGAGGGACGACAGATACGCAGTATTTT.

This chain connects TRBV10-1 to TRBJ1-1, with 7 bases that match TRBD1. CDR3 length: 16 amino acids. The V segment lost 4 bases and the J segment 6 bases; nucleotides outside the gene matches: 14. Germline CDR1 WNHNN, CDR2 SYGVQD (reference sequence). CDR3 residues: CASSARATGQLAEAFF. The CDR3 region has the DNA TGCGCCAGCAGTGCTCGAGCGACAGGGCAACTTGCTGAAGCTTTCTTT.

The chain employs TRBV7-8 and TRBJ1-4, with a tentative D call TRBD1 (5 bases). This CDR3 has 12 residues. CDR1 is SGHVS and CDR2 is FQNEAQ in the germline V gene. V lost 6 bases to trimming and J lost 14 bases, with 16 bases between them. CDR3 sequence (DNA): TGTGCCAGCAGAGACGACGGCCGGGGGCTGTTTTTT. Protein sequence: CASRDDGRGLFF.

This rearrangement joins TRBV7-3 to TRBJ2-1; 11 nucleotides match TRBD2. The CDR3 length is 18 residues. Germline CDR1 SGHTA, CDR2 FQGTGA. With V trimmed by 4 bases and J by 6 bases, 14 bases remained unmatched. CDR3 coding DNA: TGTGCCAGCAGCTCAAAACCTAGTAGAACTAGCGGGAGCAATGAGCAGTTCTTC. Translated, it gives CASSSKPSRTSGSNEQFF. Full variable domain (outside the CDR3, taken from reference TRBV7-3 and TRBJ2-1): GAGVSQTPSNKVTEKGKYVELRCDPISGHTALYWYRQSLGQGPEFLIYFQGTGAADDSGLPNDRFFAVRPEGSVSTLKIQRTERGDSAVYLCASSSKPSRTSGSNEQFFGPGTRLTVL.

The V call is TRBV18, the J call TRBJ2-6, with a tentative D call TRBD1 (6 bases). V lost 3 bases and J 0 bases, leaving 21 bases between the germline ends. Germline V gives CDR1 KGHSH, CDR2 LQKENI. CDR3 size: 20 residues. The CDR3 DNA reads as TGTGCCAGCTCACCCGAAGTACCCAGGGGCTTTGGCTCTGGGGCCAACGTCCTGACTTTC. Protein sequence: CASSPEVPRGFGSGANVLTF.

The chain employs TRBV5-1 and TRBJ2-7; 7 nucleotides line up with TRBD1. CDR1 SGHRS and CDR2 YFSETQ come from the germline V gene. J lost 6 bases, V lost 5 bases, and 11 bases had no gene match. This CDR3 is built from 14 residues. The CDR3 DNA reads as TGCGCCAGCAGTCTGACAGGGTCCACTCTCGAGCAGTACTTC. Protein product: CASSLTGSTLEQYF.

This chain links TRBV6-4 with TRBJ1-2; D not resolved. Germline V gene sequence: CDR1 MRHNA, CDR2 SNTAGT. Trimming cost V 6 bases and J 4 bases, with 12 bases left between them. This CDR3 has 13 amino acids. CDR3 nucleotide sequence: TGTGCCAGCAGAGCCCCCGGTGGCTATGGCTACACCTTC. The encoded protein is CASRAPGGYGYTF.

The chain has TRBV28 and TRBJ2-7; 9 bases map to TRBD1. The trim removed 8 bases at V and 2 bases at J, leaving 4 bases unmatched. CDR3 length equals 13 residues. Germline CDR1 reads MDHEN; CDR2 reads SYDVKM. CDR3 protein: CASHGTGPYEQYF. CDR3 coding DNA: TGTGCCAGCCATGGGACAGGGCCCTACGAGCAGTACTTC.

V gene TRBV6-5 combines with J gene TRBJ2-5, with D unresolved. The CDR3 sequence is 14 residues long. Trimming removed 3 bases from V and 5 bases from J, with 13 bases in between. Per the germline V gene, CDR1 is MNHEY and CDR2 is SVGAGI. CDR3 loop: CASSYVLGWETQYF. CDR3 DNA sequence: TGTGCCAGCAGTTATGTTCTAGGTTGGGAGACCCAGTACTTC.

V and J are TRBV29-1 and TRBJ1-1; D is perhaps TRBD1 (6 bases). Looked up from germline, CDR1 is SQVTM and CDR2 is ANQGSEA. Deletions cut 7 bases from V and 1 base from J, with 16 bases between. The CDR3 contains 14 residues. In DNA form, the CDR3 reads TGCAGCGCCACTGGGGGCTGGGGGAACACTGAAGCTTTCTTT. Its protein is CSATGGWGNTEAFF.

This chain uses TRBV25-1 with TRBJ1-1; D uncertain. The ends were cut back, 5 bases at V and 0 bases at J, with 13 bases in the middle. The CDR3 has 15 residues. Germline values: CDR1 MGHDK, CDR2 SYGVNS. This chain's CDR3 is CASSQTTQLNTEAFF. The CDR3 DNA follows: TGTGCCAGCAGTCAAACCACACAATTGAACACTGAAGCTTTCTTT.

This chain connects TRBV7-9 to TRBJ2-7; the match to TRBD1 covers 11 bases. J was trimmed by 3 bases and V by 0 bases; bases with no gene match: 4. The length of the CDR3 is 16 residues. Germline V gene data show CDR1 as SEHNR and CDR2 as FQNEAQ (reference sequence). The CDR3 DNA sequence: TGTGCCAGCAGCTTAGCGCTCGGGACAGGGGGCTACGAGCAGTACTTC. Amino acid sequence: CASSLALGTGGYEQYF.

This CDR3 reads CASRTAGTSQYF. In DNA, the CDR3 is TGTGCCAGCAGAACGGCCGGGACATCCCAGTACTTC. V and J are TRBV12-3 or TRBV12-4 and TRBJ2-5; weak D call: TRBD1 (6 bases). The germline V and J ends were trimmed by 6 bases and 9 bases, with 14 bases remaining between them. The CDR3 has 12 residues.

The V gene is TRBV5-6, the J gene TRBJ1-1; the D is unclear. V gave up 0 bases and J gave up 6 bases, with 9 bases separating them. CDR1 and CDR2 from the germline V gene are SGHDT and YYEEEE. The CDR3 consists of 13 residues. The CDR3 loop reads CASSLDDWPEAFF. The CDR3 region has the DNA TGTGCCAGCAGCTTGGATGACTGGCCTGAAGCTTTCTTT.